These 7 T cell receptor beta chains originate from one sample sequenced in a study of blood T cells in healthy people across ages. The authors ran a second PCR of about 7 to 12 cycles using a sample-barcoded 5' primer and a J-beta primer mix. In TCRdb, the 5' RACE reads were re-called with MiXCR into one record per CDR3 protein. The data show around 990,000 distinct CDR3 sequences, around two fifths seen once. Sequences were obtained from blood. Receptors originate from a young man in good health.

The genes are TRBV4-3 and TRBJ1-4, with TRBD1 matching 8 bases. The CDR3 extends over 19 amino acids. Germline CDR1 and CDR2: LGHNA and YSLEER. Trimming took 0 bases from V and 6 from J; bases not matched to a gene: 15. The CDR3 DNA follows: TGCGCCAGCAGCCAAGAAAGTTTGTCCAGGGGGCTGGCTCATGAAAAACTGTTTTTT. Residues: CASSQESLSRGLAHEKLFF.

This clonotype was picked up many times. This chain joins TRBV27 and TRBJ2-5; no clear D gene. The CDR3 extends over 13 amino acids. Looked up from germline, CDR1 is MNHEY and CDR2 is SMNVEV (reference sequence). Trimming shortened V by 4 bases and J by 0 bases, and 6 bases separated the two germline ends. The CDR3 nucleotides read TGTGCCAGCAGTTCCGGACACCAAGAGACCCAGTACTTC. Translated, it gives CASSSGHQETQYF.

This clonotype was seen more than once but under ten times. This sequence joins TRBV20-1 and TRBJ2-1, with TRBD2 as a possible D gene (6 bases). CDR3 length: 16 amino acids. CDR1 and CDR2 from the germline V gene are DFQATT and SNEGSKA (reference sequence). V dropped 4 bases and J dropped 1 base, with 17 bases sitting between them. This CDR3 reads CSANQLAEFSYNEQFF. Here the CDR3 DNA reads TGCAGTGCTAACCAATTAGCGGAGTTTTCCTACAATGAGCAGTTCTTC.

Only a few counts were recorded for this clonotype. The CDR3 loop is CASSSRDRDSNEQFF. Here the CDR3 DNA reads TGTGCCAGCAGCTCCCGGGACAGGGACTCCAATGAGCAGTTCTTC. This chain links TRBV7-9 with TRBJ2-1; 9 nucleotides agree with TRBD1. The germline gives CDR1 SEHNR, CDR2 FQNEAQ (reference sequence). The CDR3 extends over 15 amino acids. With 4 bases clipped from V and 6 bases from J, the junction kept 7 bases outside the gene matches. Together with reference TRBV7-9 and TRBJ2-1, the CDR3 gives the full variable domain: DTGVSQNPRHKITKRGQNVTFRCDPISEHNRLYWYRQTLGQGPEFLTYFQNEAQLEKSRLLSDRFSAERPKGSFSTLEIQRTEQGDSAMYLCASSSRDRDSNEQFFGPGTRLTVL.

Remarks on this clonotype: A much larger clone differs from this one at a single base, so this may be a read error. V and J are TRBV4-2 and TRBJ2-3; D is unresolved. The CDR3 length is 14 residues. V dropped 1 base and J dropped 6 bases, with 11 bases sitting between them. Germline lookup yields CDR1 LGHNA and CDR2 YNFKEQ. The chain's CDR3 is CASSQGGHRDTQYF. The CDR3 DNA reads TGTGCCAGCAGCCAAGGCGGTCATCGGGATACGCAGTATTTT.

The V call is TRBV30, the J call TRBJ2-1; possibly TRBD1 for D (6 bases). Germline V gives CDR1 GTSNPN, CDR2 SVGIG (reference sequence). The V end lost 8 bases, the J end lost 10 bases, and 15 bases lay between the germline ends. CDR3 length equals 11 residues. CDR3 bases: TGTGCCGGGACATCCGGGCGCGAGCAGTTCTTC. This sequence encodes CAGTSGREQFF.

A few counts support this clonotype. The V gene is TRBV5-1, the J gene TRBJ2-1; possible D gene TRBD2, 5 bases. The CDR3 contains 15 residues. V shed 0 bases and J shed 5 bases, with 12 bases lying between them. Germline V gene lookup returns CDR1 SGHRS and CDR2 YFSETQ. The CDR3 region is CASSLAATNNNEQFF. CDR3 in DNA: TGCGCCAGCAGCTTGGCCGCGACTAACAACAATGAGCAGTTCTTC.